The T cell receptor beta chain described here comes from a study of shared clonotypes between healthy human individuals. Between the trimmed V and J ends, which lost 0 bases and 4 bases, there was a span of 12 bases. The CDR3 covers 15 residues. Germline CDR1 SGHTA, CDR2 FQGNSA. Produced via immunoSEQ multiplex PCR; TCRdb's table is partial and in-frame only. Of roughly 2.6 million clones listed, around 90% are singletons. The clonotype was recovered from a young man in good health. The sample taken for sequencing was naive CD4+ T cells sorted from blood. Stated subset: CD45RA+ positively selected. This chain connects TRBV7-2 to TRBJ1-1; D is ambiguous. CDR3 sequence (DNA): TGTGCCAGCAGCTTAGCGCTAGGCGGTGCCACTGAAGCTTTCTTT. Translated: CASSLALGGATEAFF.